The next 14 T cell receptor beta chains were all read from a single sample in a study of beta chain features in type 1 diabetes. Every bit of the isolated RNA underwent reverse transcription, so sequencing read expressed TCRB transcripts. Profiling relied on immunoSEQ multiplex PCR, and the TCRdb table lists in-frame clones only, not all of them. The sample includes hundreds of thousands of clones, 15% to 19% of them seen just once. The sequenced sample consisted of naive CD4+ T cells from blood. These receptors all stem from a man between 18 and 29 years old in good health.

This clone was seen a few times. The chain employs TRBV5-1 and TRBJ2-1; D not certain. The ends were cut back, 1 base at V and 0 bases at J, with 14 bases in the middle. Germline CDR1 is SGHRS and CDR2 is YFSETQ. The CDR3 has 17 residues. The CDR3 nucleotides are TGCGCCAGCAGCTTGCTATCTGGCGTGAGCTCCTACAATGAGCAGTTCTTC. Translating gives CASSLLSGVSSYNEQFF.

This chain connects TRBV7-2 to TRBJ2-5, with 9 bases fitting TRBD2. The CDR3 spans 16 residues. The germline V gene has CDR1 SGHTA and CDR2 FQGNSA. Losses at the gene ends were 5 bases for V and 3 bases for J; bases not matched to a gene: 10. The CDR3 sequence is CASSPPGLAGKETQYF. The CDR3 DNA is TGTGCCAGCAGCCCCCCGGGCCTAGCGGGAAAAGAGACCCAGTACTTC.

This chain connects TRBV6-1 to TRBJ1-1, with 7 bases that match TRBD1. V lost 3 bases and J lost 13; bases outside the gene matches: 8. This CDR3 comprises 12 residues. Germline V gene lookup returns CDR1 MNHNS and CDR2 SASEGT. CDR3 amino acids: CASSDQTGRIFF. The CDR3 region has the DNA TGTGCCAGCAGTGACCAGACAGGGCGGATTTTCTTT.

Concerning this clone itself: Relative to the germline gene, one junction end is altered; a read error may explain this. The chain has TRBV18 and TRBJ2-1; 8 bases align to TRBD1. Germline V gene sequence: CDR1 KGHSH, CDR2 LQKENI. This CDR3 has 13 amino acids. The CDR3 reads CATSRQGKDEQFF. DNA of the CDR3: TGTGCCACCTCACGACAGGGGAAGGATGAGCAGTTCTTC.

This rearrangement joins TRBV7-9 to TRBJ2-7, with D perhaps matching TRBD1 (5 bases). In germline, CDR1 is SEHNR, CDR2 FQNEAQ (reference sequence). V dropped 3 bases and J dropped 6 bases, with 12 bases sitting between them. The CDR3 is 13 amino acids. CDR3 coding DNA: TGTGCCAGCAGCTTGCAGGGTGTTGGCGAGCAGTACTTC. It yields the protein CASSLQGVGEQYF.

This clone was counted a few times. The CDR3 loop reads CASSSKRVYTDTQYF. CDR3 coding DNA: TGTGCCAGCAGCTCCAAGCGGGTATACACAGATACGCAGTATTTT. The J gene is TRBJ2-3, the V gene TRBV7-9; a weak D match, TRBD2 (6 bases). Looked up from germline, CDR1 is SEHNR and CDR2 is FQNEAQ (reference sequence). The CDR3 spans 15 residues. Between the trimmed V and J ends, which lost 4 bases and 2 bases, there was a span of 13 bases.

In its sample, this clone was seen a few times. The gene calls are TRBV10-3 and TRBJ2-1, with a weak D call TRBD1 (5 bases). The CDR3 is made up of 15 amino acids. The V gene's germline CDR1 is ENHRY and CDR2 SYGVKD. V was pared by 6 bases and J by 0 bases, with 12 bases between. DNA of the CDR3: TGTGCCATCAGGTACAGGCTGAGCTCCTACAATGAGCAGTTCTTC. Encoded protein: CAIRYRLSSYNEQFF.

The J gene is TRBJ2-7, the V gene TRBV27, with 9 bases fitting TRBD1. Germline assignment: CDR1 MNHEY and CDR2 SMNVEV (reference sequence). Losses at the gene ends were 4 bases for V and 3 bases for J; bases not matched to a gene: 10. This CDR3 is 16 amino acids long. The CDR3 loop is CASSSYRDRDYYEQYF. The CDR3 region has the DNA TGTGCCAGCAGTTCTTACCGGGACAGGGATTACTACGAGCAGTACTTC.

The J gene is TRBJ1-2, the V gene TRBV4-1; the D is unclear. The germline CDR1 and CDR2 sequences are MGHRA and YSYEKL. The CDR3 is 14 residues long. V lost 1 base to trimming and J lost 0 bases, with 6 bases between them. This CDR3 reads CASSQVRSNYGYTF. The CDR3 nucleotides read TGCGCCAGCAGCCAAGTCAGGTCTAACTATGGCTACACCTTC.

The V call is TRBV6-1, the J call TRBJ2-6; tentative D call: TRBD1 (6 bases). CDR3 length: 18 amino acids. In germline, CDR1 is MNHNS, CDR2 SASEGT. Trimming took 4 bases from V and 1 from J, leaving 17 bases between them. The CDR3 DNA reads as TGTGCCAGCAGTGCCGGGACACCTCACTTATCTGGGGCCAACGTCCTGACTTTC. Translation gives CASSAGTPHLSGANVLTF.

The sample holds a few counts of this clone. The V call is TRBV30, the J call TRBJ2-3, with D uncertain. Germline V gives CDR1 GTSNPN, CDR2 SVGIG (reference sequence). CDR3 length: 13 amino acids. With 3 bases removed from V and 2 bases from J, the gap between germline ends came to 9 bases. The CDR3 spells CAWRRQFTDTQYF. As DNA, the CDR3 is TGTGCCTGGAGACGACAATTCACAGATACGCAGTATTTT.

This clone has a handful of counts. The rearrangement uses TRBV28 and TRBJ2-3; maybe TRBD1 (6 bases). Trimming pared 10 bases from V and 4 bases from J, leaving 18 bases between. Germline assignment: CDR1 MDHEN and CDR2 SYDVKM. The length of the CDR3 is 14 residues. This CDR3 reads CATSDSLTPDTQYF. The CDR3 DNA reads TGTGCCACCTCGGACAGTTTGACCCCAGATACGCAGTATTTT.

There are a few counts of this clone. This sequence joins TRBV6-5 and TRBJ2-7; TRBD1 matches at 9 bases. The CDR3 is made up of 14 amino acids. The V gene's germline CDR1 is MNHEY and CDR2 SVGAGI. The V segment lost 5 bases and the J segment 4 bases; nucleotides outside the gene matches: 6. The CDR3 spells CASSEGQGLYEQYF. The DNA for the CDR3 is TGTGCCAGCAGTGAGGGACAGGGACTATACGAGCAGTACTTC.

In its sample, this clone was seen a few times. The chain recombines TRBV4-1 with TRBJ2-4; weak D call: TRBD2 (6 bases). The V gene lost 1 base and the J gene lost 3 bases, with 16 bases spanning the gap. CDR1 MGHRA and CDR2 YSYEKL come from the germline V gene. CDR3 length equals 17 residues. CDR3 sequence reads: CASSQGRAGTLKNIQYF. The DNA of the CDR3 is TGCGCCAGCAGCCAAGGGAGGGCGGGGACCCTCAAAAACATTCAGTACTTC.